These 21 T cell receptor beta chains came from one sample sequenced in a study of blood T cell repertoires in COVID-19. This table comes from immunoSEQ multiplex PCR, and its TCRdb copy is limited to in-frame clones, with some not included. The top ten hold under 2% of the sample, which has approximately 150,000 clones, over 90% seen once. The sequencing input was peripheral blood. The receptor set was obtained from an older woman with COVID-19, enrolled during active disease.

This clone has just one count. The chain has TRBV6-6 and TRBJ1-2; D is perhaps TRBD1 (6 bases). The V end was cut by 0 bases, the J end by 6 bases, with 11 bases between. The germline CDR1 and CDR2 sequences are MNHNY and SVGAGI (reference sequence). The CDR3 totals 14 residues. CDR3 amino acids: CASSYSGQGNGYTF. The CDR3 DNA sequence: TGTGCCAGCAGTTACTCGGGGCAGGGGAATGGCTACACCTTC.

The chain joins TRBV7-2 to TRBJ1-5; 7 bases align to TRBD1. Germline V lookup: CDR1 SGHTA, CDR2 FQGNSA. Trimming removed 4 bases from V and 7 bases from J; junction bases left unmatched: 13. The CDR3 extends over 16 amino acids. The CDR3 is CASSSDRPDGWQPQHF. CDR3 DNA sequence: TGTGCCAGCAGCTCGGACAGGCCCGATGGGTGGCAGCCCCAGCATTTT.

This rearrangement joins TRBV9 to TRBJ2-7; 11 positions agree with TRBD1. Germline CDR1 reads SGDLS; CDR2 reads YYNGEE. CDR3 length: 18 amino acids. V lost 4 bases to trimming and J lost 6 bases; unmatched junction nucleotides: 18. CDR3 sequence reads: CASSPRGGGGTGGPEQYF. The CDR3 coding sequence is TGTGCCAGCAGCCCCCGAGGGGGTGGCGGGACAGGGGGACCCGAGCAGTACTTC.

The CDR3 coding sequence is TGCGCCAGCAGCGAAGGACGGGGCCAAGAGACCCAGTACTTC. Its translation is CASSEGRGQETQYF. The chain employs TRBV5-1 and TRBJ2-5; D is possibly TRBD2 (5 bases). Between the trimmed V and J ends, which lost 4 bases and 1 base, there was a span of 11 bases. From germline, CDR1 is SGHRS and CDR2 YFSETQ. The CDR3 length is 14 residues.

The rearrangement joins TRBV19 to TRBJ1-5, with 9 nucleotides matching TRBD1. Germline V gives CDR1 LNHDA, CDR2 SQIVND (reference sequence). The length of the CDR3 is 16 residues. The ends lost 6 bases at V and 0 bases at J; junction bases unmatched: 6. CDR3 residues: CASRGTGTNSNQPQHF. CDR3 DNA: TGTGCCAGTAGGGGGACAGGGACAAATAGCAATCAGCCCCAGCATTTT.

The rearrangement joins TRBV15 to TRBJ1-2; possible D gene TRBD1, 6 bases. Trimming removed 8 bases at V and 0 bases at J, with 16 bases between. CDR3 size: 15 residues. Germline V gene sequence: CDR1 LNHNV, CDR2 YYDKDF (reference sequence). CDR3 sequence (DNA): TGTGCCACCGGAGGCCAGGGACAAACTAACTATGGCTACACCTTC. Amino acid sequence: CATGGQGQTNYGYTF.

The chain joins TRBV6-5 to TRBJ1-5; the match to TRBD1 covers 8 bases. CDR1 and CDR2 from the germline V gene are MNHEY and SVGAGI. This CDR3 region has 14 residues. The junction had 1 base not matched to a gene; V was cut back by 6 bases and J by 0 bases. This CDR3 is CASRGQGSNQPQHF. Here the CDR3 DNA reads TGTGCCAGCAGAGGACAGGGTAGCAATCAGCCCCAGCATTTT.

CDR3 in amino acids: CASSPPTGGVASNTGELFF. For the CDR3, the DNA is TGTGCCAGCTCACCACCTACAGGGGGCGTAGCCTCTAACACCGGGGAGCTGTTTTTT. The V call is TRBV18, the J call TRBJ2-2; 9 bases are a match to TRBD1. This CDR3 is built from 19 residues. CDR1 and CDR2 (germline): KGHSH, LQKENI. With 0 bases clipped from V and 2 bases from J, the junction kept 10 bases outside the gene matches.

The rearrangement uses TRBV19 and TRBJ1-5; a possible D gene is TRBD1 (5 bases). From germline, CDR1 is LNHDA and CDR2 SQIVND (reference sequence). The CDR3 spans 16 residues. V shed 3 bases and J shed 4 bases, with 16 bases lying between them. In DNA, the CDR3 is TGTGCCAGTAGTATTGTACTACAGGAGATAAATCAGCCCCAGCATTTT. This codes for CASSIVLQEINQPQHF.

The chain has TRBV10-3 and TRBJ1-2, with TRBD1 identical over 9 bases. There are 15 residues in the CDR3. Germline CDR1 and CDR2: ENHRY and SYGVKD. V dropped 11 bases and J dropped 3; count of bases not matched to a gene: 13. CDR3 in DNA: TGTGCCGCCGGGACAGGGAACAACTATTACTATGGCTACACCTTC. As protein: CAAGTGNNYYYGYTF.

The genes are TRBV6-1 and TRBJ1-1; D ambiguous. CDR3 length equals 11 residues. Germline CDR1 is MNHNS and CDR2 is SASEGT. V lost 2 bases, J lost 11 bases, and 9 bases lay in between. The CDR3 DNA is TGTGCCAGCAGTGAACTAGGTGACGCTTTCTTT. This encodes CASSELGDAFF.

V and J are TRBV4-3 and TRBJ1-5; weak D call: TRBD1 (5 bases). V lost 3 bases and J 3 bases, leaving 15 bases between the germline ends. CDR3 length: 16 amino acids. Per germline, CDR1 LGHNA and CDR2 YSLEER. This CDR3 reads CASSHLQQGTNQPQHF. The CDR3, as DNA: TGCGCCAGCAGCCACCTACAGCAGGGAACCAATCAGCCCCAGCATTTT.

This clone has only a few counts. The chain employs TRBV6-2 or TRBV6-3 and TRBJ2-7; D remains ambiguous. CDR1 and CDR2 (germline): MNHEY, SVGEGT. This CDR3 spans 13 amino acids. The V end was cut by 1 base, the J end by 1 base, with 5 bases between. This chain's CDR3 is CASSYFLSYEQYF. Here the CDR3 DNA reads TGTGCCAGCAGTTACTTCTTGTCCTACGAGCAGTACTTC.

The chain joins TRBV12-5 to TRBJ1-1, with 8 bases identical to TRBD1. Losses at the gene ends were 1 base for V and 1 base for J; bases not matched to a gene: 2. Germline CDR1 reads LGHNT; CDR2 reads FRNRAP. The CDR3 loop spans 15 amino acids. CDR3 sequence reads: CASGLGQGRNTEAFF. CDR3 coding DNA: TGTGCTAGTGGTTTGGGACAGGGGAGGAACACTGAAGCTTTCTTT.

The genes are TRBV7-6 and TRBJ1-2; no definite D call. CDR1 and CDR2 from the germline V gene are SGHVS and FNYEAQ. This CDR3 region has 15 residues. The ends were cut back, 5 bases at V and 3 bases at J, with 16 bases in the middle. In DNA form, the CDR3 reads TGTGCCAGCAGCGGCAATGTAGGGAGCTACTATGGCTACACCTTC. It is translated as CASSGNVGSYYGYTF.

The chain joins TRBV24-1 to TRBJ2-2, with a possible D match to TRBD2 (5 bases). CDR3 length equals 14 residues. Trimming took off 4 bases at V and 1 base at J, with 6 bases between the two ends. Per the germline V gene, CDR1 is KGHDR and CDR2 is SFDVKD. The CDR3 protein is CATSDGGNTGELFF. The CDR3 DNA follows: TGTGCCACCAGTGACGGAGGGAACACCGGGGAGCTGTTTTTT.

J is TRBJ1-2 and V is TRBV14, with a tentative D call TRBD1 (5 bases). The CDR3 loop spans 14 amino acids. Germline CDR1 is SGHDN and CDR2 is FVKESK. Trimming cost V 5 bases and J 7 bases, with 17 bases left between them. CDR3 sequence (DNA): TGTGCCAGCAGCTTATCAATATACAGGATTGGCTACACCTTC. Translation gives CASSLSIYRIGYTF. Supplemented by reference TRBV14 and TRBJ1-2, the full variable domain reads EAGVTQFPSHSVIEKGQTVTLRCDPISGHDNLYWYRRVMGKEIKFLLHFVKESKQDESGMPNNRFLAERTGGTYSTLKVQPAELEDSGVYFCASSLSIYRIGYTFGSGTRLTVV.

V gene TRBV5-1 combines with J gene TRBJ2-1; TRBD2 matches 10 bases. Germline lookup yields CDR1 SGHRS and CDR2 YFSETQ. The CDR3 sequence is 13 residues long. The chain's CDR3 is CATRLAGYNEQFF. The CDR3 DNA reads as TGCGCTACACGACTAGCGGGCTACAATGAGCAGTTCTTC.

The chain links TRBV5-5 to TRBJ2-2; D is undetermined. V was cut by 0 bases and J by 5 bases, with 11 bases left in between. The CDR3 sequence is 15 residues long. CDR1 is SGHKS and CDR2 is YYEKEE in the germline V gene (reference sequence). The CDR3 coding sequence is TGTGCCAGCAGCTTGGGGCAGGCGATTACCGGGGAGCTGTTTTTT. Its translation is CASSLGQAITGELFF.

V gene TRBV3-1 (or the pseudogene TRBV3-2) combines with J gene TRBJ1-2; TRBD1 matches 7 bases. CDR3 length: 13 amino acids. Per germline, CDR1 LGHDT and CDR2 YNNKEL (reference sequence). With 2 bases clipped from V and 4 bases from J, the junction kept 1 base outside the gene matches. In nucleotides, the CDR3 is TGTGCCAGCAGCCAACCAGGGGGCTATGGCTACACCTTC. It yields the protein CASSQPGGYGYTF.

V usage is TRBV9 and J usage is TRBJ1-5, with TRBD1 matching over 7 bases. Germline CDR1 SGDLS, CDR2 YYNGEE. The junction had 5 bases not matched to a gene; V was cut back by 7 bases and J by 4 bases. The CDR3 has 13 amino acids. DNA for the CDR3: TGTGCCAGCTCTGGACAGGATAATCAGCCCCAGCATTTT. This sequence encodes CASSGQDNQPQHF. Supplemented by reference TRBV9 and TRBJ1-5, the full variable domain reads DSGVTQTPKHLITATGQRVTLRCSPRSGDLSVYWYQQSLDQGLQFLIQYYNGEERAKGNILERFSAQQFPDLHSELNLSSLELGDSALYFCASSGQDNQPQHFGDGTRLSIL.